This T cell receptor (beta chain) was sequenced in a study of shared clonotypes between healthy human individuals (dated by TCRdb to the early 2020s). A note on the overall study: The cohort comprised a couple of women and a few men aged 18 to 49 years. For each donor, CD4 naive and CD4 memory were each given three plates, CD8 naive was given two plates, and CD8 memory was given one plate. To estimate repertoire size and how much clonotypes are shared between individuals, the study performed deep sequencing of blood TCR repertoires from about 5 healthy adults. To increase sequencing depth and limit assay-specific biases, TCR repertoire library preparation and sequencing were carried out by different laboratories using diverse techniques. Per donor, leukapheresis produced somewhere between about 0.94 and 8.9 billion PBMCs. What the authors observed across the whole study: Only blood was sampled, and tissue TCR repertoires likely differ from those in blood. Larger estimated clonotype richness was generally found for naive subsets than for memory subsets. Pairwise subsampling indicated that sequencing depth was expected to affect the degree of clonotype sharing among donors. Rarefaction of sorted-subset datasets indicated incomplete sequencing despite the large sequencing depth. The small number of donors limited the genetic and exposure-history diversity represented. When several donors were compared, the shared fraction of clonotypes was about 5.5% for naive CD4, roughly 3.4% for naive CD8, roughly 2.3% for memory CD4, and approximately 0.4% for memory CD8. Clonotypes shared by all four sorted-subset donors showed higher generation probabilities than non-shared clonotypes.

The CDR3, cysteine through phenylalanine, is 15 amino acids long. The retained sequence is limited to the CDR3, 45 bases, with the frame set at the first base. CDR1 and CDR2 were assigned from the germline V gene as SNHLY and FYNNEI. V was cut back by 1 base and J by 5 bases, leaving a gap of 15 bases between them. The donors were healthy, HIV-negative adults who had no recently reported acute infections or vaccinations. Every donor was a Caucasian adult residing in Nashville, Tennessee, USA. CD8 memory samples combined magnetically selected CD45RO+ cells with CCR7-negative CD45RA+ effector memory (TemRA) cells. Blood was collected by leukapheresis, and PBMCs were isolated by Ficoll-Histopaque density gradient centrifugation and then cryopreserved in liquid nitrogen vapor phase. Purity and quantity of every magnetically sorted T cell population were checked by analytical flow cytometry. Each sorted fraction had its genomic DNA isolated and then quantified by UV absorbance on a Nanodrop 2000c.

Remarks on this clone: What antigen it recognizes has not been identified. Per-base qualities were not stored, and no clone one base away is much larger.

Using the deep immunoSEQ assay, multiplex PCR amplified TCR CDR3 regions from genomic DNA. Extracted genomic DNA from each cell subset was spread evenly across all wells of several immunoSEQ 96-well plates, with each plate serving as a replicate. Each replicate PCR for sorted subsets received approximately 200 ng genomic DNA, equal to about 30,000 T cell genomes. The purified libraries were quantified using a Qubit 3.0 fluorometer, sized with a Bioanalyzer 2100, and then quantified again using the KAPA Library Quantification kit. Every immunoSEQ 96-well plate was sequenced on a separate single-read 150-cycle Illumina NextSeq 550 flow cell. On the authors' methods: Because only junctional sequences without quality scores were contained in the immunoSEQ output, filtering matching that applied to full-length reads could not be performed. Sequences were annotated with PyIR, a Python wrapper for IgBLAST v1.9, and V/J genes and CDR3 were assigned using IMGT germline references. Reads were removed for weak V/J assignments (E-value above 1e-6), missing CDR3, stop codons, out-of-frame junctions, or ambiguous translated residues. V3J clonotypes were defined as sequences sharing an identical inferred V gene, J gene, and CDR3 amino acid sequence. Percentage overlap between repertoires was calculated by dividing the number of shared unique clonotypes by the size of the smaller repertoire. Three approaches were used to assess repertoire richness: RTK rarefaction, the Chao1 estimator, and Recon v2.1 estimates of unobserved clonotypes. OLGA was used to compute generation probabilities for all TCRbeta clonotypes that the gDNA method yielded from several donors. Here the immuneACCESS table is served through TCRdb, limited to in-frame sequences with V and J called. Missing clones are a known gap in these copies; in checked studies unresolved V genes cover under half, and the rest lacks a known reason. Clonal size and the V and J genes are those of that table, whereas D and trimming came from the DNA. A total of 650,000 to 700,000 clones appear in this sample, less than 95% of them only once. Clones ranked in the top ten supply 30% to 40% of the sample.

The sample was memory CD8+ T cells from PBMCs. The cell subset or site label on this specimen signifies: CD45RO+ cells pooled with CCR7-negative TemRA cells. The receptor was isolated from a man between 18 and 29 years old in good health. Some clones in this sample may be carry-over from other donors' samples. The chain employs TRBV2 and TRBJ2-7; the D gene cannot be named for sure. Here is the DNA: TGTGCCAGCAGTGAAGGGGATCCAGGATACCACGAGCAGTACTTC. This sequence encodes CASSEGDPGYHEQYF.